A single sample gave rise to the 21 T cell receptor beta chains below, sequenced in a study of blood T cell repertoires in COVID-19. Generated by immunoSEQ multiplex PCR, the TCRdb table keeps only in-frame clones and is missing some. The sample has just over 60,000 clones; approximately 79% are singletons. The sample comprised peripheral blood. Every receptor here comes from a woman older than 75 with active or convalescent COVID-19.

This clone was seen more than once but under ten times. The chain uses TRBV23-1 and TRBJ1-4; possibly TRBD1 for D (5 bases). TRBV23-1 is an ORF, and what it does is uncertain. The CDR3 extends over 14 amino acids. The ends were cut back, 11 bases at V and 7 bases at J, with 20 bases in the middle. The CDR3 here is CAPNIAGPGEKLFF. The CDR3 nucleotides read TGCGCCCCTAATATTGCGGGGCCGGGTGAAAAACTGTTTTTT.

CDR3 in amino acids: CASSAGGGKGNTIYF. CDR3 sequence (DNA): TGTGCCAGCAGCGCAGGGGGTGGGAAAGGAAACACCATATATTTT. The chain couples TRBV9 to TRBJ1-3; 7 bases map to TRBD1. The CDR3 is 15 amino acids. V was pared by 3 bases and J by 4 bases, with 7 bases of the junction left unmatched. CDR1 is SGDLS, CDR2 YYNGEE, per germline.

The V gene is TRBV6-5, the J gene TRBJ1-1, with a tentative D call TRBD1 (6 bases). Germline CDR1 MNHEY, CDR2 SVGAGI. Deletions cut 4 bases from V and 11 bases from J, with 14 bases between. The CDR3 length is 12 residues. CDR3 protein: CASSSLQGSAFF. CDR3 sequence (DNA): TGTGCCAGCAGTTCCTTACAGGGATCCGCTTTCTTT.

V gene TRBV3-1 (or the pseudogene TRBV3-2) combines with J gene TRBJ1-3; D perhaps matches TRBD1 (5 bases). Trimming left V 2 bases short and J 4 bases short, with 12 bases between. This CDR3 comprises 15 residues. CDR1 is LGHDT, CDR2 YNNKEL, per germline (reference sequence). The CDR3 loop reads CASSQSPRVGNTIYF. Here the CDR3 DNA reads TGTGCCAGCAGCCAAAGCCCCAGGGTCGGAAACACCATATATTTT.

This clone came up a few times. CDR3 coding DNA: TGTGCCAGCACCCCTGGAGGGGGCATGAGTGGCTACACCTTC. Translated: CASTPGGGMSGYTF. The chain couples TRBV7-2 to TRBJ1-2, with 7 bases that match TRBD1. There are 14 residues in the CDR3. Germline CDR1 reads SGHTA; CDR2 reads FQGNSA. Trimming removed 7 bases from V and 7 bases from J; junction bases left unmatched: 12.

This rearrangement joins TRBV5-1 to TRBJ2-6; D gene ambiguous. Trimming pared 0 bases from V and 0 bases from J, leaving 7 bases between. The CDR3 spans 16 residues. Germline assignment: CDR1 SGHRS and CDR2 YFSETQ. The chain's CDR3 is CASSLAVSSGANVLTF. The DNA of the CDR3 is TGCGCCAGCAGCTTGGCCGTCAGCTCTGGGGCCAACGTCCTGACTTTC.

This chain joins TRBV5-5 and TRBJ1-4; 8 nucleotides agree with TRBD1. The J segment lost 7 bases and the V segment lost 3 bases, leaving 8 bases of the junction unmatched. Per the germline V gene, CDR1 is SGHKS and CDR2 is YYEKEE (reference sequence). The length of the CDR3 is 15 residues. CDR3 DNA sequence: TGTGCCAGCAGCTCCCCGGACAGGGAGGGTGAAAAACTGTTTTTT. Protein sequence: CASSSPDREGEKLFF.

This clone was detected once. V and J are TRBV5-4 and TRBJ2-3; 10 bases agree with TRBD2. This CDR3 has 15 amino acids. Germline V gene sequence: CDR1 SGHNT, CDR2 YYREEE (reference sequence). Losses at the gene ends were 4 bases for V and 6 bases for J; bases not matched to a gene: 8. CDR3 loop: CASSHSGGYIDTQYF. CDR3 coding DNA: TGTGCCAGCAGCCATAGCGGGGGGTACATCGATACGCAGTATTTT. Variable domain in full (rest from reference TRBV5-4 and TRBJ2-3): ETGVTQSPTHLIKTRGQQVTLRCSSQSGHNTVSWYQQALGQGPQFIFQYYREEENGRGNFPPRFSGLQFPNYSSELNVNALELDDSALYLCASSHSGGYIDTQYFGPGTRLTVL.

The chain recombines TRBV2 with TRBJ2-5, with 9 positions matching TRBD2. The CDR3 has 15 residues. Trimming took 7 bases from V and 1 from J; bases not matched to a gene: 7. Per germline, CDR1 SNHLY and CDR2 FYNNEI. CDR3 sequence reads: CASTSMTSGQETQYF. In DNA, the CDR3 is TGTGCCAGCACTTCGATGACTAGCGGCCAAGAGACCCAGTACTTC.

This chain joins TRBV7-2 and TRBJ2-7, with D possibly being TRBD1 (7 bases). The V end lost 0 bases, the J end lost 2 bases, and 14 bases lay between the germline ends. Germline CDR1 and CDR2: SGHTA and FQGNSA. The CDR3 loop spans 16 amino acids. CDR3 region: CASSLASPGGTYEQYF. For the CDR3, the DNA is TGTGCCAGCAGCTTAGCATCTCCAGGGGGGACCTACGAGCAGTACTTC.

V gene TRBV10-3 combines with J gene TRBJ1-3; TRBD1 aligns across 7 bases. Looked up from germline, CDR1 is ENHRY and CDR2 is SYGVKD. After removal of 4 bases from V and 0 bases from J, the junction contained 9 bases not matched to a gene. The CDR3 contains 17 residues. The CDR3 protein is CAISAFPGTDSGNTIYF. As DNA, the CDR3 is TGTGCCATCAGTGCGTTCCCCGGGACAGACTCTGGAAACACCATATATTTT.

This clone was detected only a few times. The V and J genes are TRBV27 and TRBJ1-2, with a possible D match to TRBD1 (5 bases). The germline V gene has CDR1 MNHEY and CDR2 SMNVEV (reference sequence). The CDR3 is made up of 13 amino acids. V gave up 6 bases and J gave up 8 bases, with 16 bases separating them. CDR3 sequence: CASRAGSVSGYTF. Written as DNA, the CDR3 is TGTGCCAGCAGGGCAGGGTCGGTCTCAGGCTACACCTTC.

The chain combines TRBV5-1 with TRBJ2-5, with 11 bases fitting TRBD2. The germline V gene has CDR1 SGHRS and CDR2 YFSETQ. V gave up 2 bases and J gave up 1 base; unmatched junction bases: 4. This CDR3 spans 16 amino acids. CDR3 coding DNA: TGCGCCAGCAGCTTTAGCGGGGGGGTAAGCCAAGAGACCCAGTACTTC. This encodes CASSFSGGVSQETQYF.

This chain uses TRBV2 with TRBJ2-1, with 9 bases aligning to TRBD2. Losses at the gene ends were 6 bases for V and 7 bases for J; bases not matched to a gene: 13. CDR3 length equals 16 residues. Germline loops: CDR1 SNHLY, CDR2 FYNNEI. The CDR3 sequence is CASSPKRGANKNEQFF. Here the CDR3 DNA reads TGTGCCAGCAGCCCTAAGCGGGGGGCGAATAAGAATGAGCAGTTCTTC.

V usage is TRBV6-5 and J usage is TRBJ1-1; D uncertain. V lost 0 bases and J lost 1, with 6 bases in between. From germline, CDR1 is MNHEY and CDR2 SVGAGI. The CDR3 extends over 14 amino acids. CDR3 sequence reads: CASSYSHGNTEAFF. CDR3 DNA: TGTGCCAGCAGTTACTCTCACGGGAACACTGAAGCTTTCTTT.

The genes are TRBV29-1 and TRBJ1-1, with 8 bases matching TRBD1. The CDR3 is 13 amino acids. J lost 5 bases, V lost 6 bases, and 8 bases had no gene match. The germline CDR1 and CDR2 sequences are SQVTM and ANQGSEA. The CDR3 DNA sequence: TGCAGCGTCCCACAGGGGGGAGGGACTGAAGCTTTCTTT. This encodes CSVPQGGGTEAFF.

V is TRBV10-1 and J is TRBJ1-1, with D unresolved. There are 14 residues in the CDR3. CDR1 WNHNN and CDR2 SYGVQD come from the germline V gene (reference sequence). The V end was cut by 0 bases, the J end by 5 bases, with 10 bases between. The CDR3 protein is CASSESGSGTEAFF. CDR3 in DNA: TGCGCCAGCAGTGAGTCGGGCAGTGGAACTGAAGCTTTCTTT.

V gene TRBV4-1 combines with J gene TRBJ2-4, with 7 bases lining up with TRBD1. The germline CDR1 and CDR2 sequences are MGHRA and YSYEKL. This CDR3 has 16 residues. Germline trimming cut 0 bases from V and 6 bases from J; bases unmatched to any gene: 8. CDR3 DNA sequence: TGCGCCAGCAGCCAAGACCCTAGGGGGCGCTTAAACATTCAGTACTTC. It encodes CASSQDPRGRLNIQYF.

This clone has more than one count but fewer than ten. CDR3 DNA: TGCGCCAGCAGCTTGGCCGAGGCGGCGAATAATTCACCCCTCCACTTT. The encoded protein is CASSLAEAANNSPLHF. This chain connects TRBV5-1 to TRBJ1-6; no firm D call. The CDR3 contains 16 residues. CDR1 and CDR2 (germline): SGHRS, YFSETQ. V was pared by 0 bases and J by 5 bases, with 12 bases between. The complete variable domain, with remaining parts taken from reference TRBV5-1 and TRBJ1-6, reads KAGVTQTPRYLIKTRGQQVTLSCSPISGHRSVSWYQQTPGQGLQFLFEYFSETQRNKGNFPGRFSGRQFSNSRSEMNVSTLELGDSALYLCASSLAEAANNSPLHFGNGTRLTVT.

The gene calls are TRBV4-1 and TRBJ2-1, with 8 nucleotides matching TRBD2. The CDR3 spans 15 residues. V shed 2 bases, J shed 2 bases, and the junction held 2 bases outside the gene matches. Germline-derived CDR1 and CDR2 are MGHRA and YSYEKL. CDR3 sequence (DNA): TGCGCCAGCAGCCAACTGCGGGGGGCCTACAATGAGCAGTTCTTC. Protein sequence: CASSQLRGAYNEQFF.

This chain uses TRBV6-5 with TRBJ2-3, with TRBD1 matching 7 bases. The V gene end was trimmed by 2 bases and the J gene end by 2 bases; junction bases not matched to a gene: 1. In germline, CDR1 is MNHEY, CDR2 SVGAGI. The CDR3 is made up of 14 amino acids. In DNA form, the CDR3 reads TGTGCCAGCAGTTACAGGGGGCACACAGATACGCAGTATTTT. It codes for CASSYRGHTDTQYF.